This T cell receptor beta chain came from a study of T cells in Graves' hyperthyroidism and ophthalmopathy. Points from the study as a whole: The majority of expanded thyroid clonotypes above 0.001 also appeared in blood. Stable hyperthyroidism was separated from ophthalmopathy by a model based on 13 V-J features.

This clonotype has ten or more counts. Its specificity is unknown. TCR beta CDR3 region amplification was performed from RNA transcripts. First-round RT-PCR with HTBI primers amplified the TCR CDR3 region. TCRdb processed the multiplex PCR reads anew with MiXCR; each CDR3 protein has one entry. The sample holds about 290,000 distinct CDR3 sequences, around 16% seen once. CDR3 length: 14 amino acids. The V gene's germline CDR1 is SEHNR and CDR2 FQNEAQ (reference sequence). Trimming left V 1 base short and J 4 bases short, with 10 bases between. Uncontrolled infection, other autoimmune disease, pregnancy and lactation each barred patients from inclusion. The PBMCs were taken from about 9.7 ml of fresh peripheral blood.

Sequenced: blood. The genes are TRBV7-9 and TRBJ1-2; possible D gene TRBD1, 6 bases. The sequence was obtained from a man aged 25 to 40 with Graves' hyperthyroidism. The CDR3 bases are TGTGCCAGCAGCTTAGGGGAAGGGGGCTATGGCTACACCTTC. Translated: CASSLGEGGYGYTF. Supplemented by reference TRBV7-9 and TRBJ1-2, the full variable domain reads DTGVSQNPRHKITKRGQNVTFRCDPISEHNRLYWYRQTLGQGPEFLTYFQNEAQLEKSRLLSDRFSAERPKGSFSTLEIQRTEQGDSAMYLCASSLGEGGYGYTFGSGTRLTVV.